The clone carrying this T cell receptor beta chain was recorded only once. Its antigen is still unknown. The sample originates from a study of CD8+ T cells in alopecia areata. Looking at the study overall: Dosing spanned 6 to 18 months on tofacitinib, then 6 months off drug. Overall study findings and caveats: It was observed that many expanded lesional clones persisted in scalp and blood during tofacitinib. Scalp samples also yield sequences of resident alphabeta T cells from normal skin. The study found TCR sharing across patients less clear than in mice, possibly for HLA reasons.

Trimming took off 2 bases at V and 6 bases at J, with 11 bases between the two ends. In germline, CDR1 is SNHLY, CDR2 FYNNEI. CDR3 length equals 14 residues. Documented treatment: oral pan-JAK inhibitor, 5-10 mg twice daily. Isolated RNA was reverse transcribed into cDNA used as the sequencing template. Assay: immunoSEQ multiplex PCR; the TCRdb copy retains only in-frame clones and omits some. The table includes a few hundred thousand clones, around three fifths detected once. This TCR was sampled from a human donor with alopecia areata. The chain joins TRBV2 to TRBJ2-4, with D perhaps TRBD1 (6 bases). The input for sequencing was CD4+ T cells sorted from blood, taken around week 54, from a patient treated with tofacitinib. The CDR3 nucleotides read TGTGCCAGCAGTGAAACGGCAGGGGTAAACATTCAGTACTTC. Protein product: CASSETAGVNIQYF.